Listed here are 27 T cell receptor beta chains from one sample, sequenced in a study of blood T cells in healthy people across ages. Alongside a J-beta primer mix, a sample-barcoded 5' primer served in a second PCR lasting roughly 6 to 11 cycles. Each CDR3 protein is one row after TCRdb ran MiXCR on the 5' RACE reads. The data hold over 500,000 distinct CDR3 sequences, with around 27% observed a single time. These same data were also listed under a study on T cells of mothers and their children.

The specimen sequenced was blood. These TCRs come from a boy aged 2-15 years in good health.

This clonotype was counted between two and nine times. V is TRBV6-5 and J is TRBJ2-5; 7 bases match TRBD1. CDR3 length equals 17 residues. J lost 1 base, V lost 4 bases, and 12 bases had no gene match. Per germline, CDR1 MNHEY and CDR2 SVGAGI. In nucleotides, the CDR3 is TGTGCCAGCAGTTCCGGGCGACTGACAGGGTTCCAAGAGACCCAGTACTTC. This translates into CASSSGRLTGFQETQYF.

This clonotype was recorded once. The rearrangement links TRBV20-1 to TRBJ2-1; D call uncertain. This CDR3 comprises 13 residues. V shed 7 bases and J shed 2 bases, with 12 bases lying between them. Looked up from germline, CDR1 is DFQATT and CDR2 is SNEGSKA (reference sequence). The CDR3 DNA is TGCAGTGGAGACCTAGTCACCTACAATGAGCAGTTCTTC. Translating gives CSGDLVTYNEQFF.

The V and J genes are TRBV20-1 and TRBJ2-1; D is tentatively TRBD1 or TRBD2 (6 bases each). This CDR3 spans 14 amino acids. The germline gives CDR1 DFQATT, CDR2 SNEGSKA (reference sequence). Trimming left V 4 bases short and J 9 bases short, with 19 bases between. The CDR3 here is CSATRGPKSGEQFF. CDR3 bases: TGCAGTGCTACCCGGGGGCCCAAATCCGGTGAGCAGTTCTTC.

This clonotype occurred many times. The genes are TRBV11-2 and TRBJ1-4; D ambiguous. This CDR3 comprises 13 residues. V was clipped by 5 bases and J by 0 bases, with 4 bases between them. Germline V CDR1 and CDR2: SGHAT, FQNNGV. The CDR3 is CASSPATNEKLFF. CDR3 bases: TGTGCCAGCAGCCCGGCAACTAATGAAAAACTGTTTTTT.

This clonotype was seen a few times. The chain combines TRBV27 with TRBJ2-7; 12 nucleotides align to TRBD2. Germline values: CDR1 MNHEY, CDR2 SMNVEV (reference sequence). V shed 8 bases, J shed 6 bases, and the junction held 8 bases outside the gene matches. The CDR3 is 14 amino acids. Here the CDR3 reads CASVRTSGTSEQYF. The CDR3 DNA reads TGTGCCAGCGTTAGGACTAGCGGGACTAGCGAGCAGTACTTC.

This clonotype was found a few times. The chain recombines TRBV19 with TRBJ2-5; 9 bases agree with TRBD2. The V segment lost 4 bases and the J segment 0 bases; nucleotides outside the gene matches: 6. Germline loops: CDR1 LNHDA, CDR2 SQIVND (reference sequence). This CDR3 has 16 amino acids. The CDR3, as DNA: TGTGCCAGTAGTAAAAGCGGGAGGACAAACCAAGAGACCCAGTACTTC. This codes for CASSKSGRTNQETQYF. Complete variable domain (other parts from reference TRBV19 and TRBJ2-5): DGGITQSPKYLFRKEGQNVTLSCEQNLNHDAMYWYRQDPGQGLRLIYYSQIVNDFQKGDIAEGYSVSREKKESFPLTVTSAQKNPTAFYLCASSKSGRTNQETQYFGPGTRLLVL.

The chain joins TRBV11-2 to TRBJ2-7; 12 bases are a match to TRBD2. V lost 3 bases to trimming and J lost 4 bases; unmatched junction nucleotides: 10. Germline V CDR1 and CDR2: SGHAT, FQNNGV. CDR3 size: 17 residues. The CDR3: CASSFLGASGRVYEQYF. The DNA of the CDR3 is TGTGCCAGCAGCTTCCTGGGGGCTAGCGGGAGGGTATACGAGCAGTACTTC.

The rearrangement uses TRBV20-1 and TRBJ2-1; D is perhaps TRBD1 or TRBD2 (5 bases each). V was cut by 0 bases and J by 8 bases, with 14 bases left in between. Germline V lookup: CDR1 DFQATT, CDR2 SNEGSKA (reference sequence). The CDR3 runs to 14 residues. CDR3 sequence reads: CSARDNEGLDEQFF. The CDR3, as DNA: TGCAGTGCTAGAGATAACGAGGGGCTCGATGAGCAGTTCTTC.

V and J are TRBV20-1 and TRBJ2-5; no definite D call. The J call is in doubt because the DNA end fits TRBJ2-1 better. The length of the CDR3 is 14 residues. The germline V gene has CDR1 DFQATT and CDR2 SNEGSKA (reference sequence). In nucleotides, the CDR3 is TGCAGTGCTAGAGATTGGGTAGGCACAGATGCGCAGTTCTTC. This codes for CSARDWVGTDAQFF.

CDR3 bases: TGTGCCAGCAGTTACCGAGACAGGCTCAATGAGCAGTTCTTC. Protein: CASSYRDRLNEQFF. The chain carries TRBV6-2 or TRBV6-3 and TRBJ2-1; TRBD1 is a possible D gene (6 bases). The CDR3 runs 14 residues. V lost 2 bases and J lost 6, with 11 bases in between. The germline gives CDR1 MNHEY, CDR2 SVGEGT.

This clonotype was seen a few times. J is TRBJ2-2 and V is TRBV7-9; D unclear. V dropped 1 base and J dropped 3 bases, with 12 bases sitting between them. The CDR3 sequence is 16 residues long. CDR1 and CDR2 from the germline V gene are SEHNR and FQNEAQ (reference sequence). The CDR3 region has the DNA TGTGCCAGCAGCTTAGGGGTCGCGAGAGACACCGGGGAGCTGTTTTTT. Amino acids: CASSLGVARDTGELFF.

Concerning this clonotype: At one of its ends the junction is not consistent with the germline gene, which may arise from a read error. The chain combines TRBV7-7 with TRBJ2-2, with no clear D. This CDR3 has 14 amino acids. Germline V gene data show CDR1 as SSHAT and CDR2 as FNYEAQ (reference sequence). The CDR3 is CASSPFQDTGELFF. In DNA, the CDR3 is TGTGCTAGCAGTCCATTCCAAGACACCGGGGAGCTGTTTTTT.

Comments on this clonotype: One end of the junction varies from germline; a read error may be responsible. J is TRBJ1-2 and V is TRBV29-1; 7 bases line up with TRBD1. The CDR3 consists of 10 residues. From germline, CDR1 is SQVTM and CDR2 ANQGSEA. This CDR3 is CGVGQADYTF. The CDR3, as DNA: TGCGGCGTAGGACAGGCTGACTACACCTTC.

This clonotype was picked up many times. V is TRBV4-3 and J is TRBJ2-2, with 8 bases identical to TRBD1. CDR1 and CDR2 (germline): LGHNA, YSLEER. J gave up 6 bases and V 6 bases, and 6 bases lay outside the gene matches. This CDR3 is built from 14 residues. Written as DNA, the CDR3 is TGCGCCAGCAGGCGTCAGGGGGCGGCCGGGGAGCTGTTTTTT. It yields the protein CASRRQGAAGELFF.

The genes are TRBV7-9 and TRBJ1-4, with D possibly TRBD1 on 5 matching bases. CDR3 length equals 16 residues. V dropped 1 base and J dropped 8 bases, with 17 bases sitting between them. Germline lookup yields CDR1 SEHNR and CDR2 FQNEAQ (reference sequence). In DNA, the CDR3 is TGTGCCAGCAGCTTAGATCTCCGGGCCGAGGGGGAAAAACTGTTTTTT. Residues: CASSLDLRAEGEKLFF.

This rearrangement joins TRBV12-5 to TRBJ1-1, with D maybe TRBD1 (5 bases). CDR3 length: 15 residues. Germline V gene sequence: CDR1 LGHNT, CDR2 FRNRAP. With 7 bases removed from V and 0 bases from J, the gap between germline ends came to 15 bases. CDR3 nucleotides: TGTGCTAGTGCCTTTGGCGGGGCCATGAACACTGAAGCTTTCTTT. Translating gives CASAFGGAMNTEAFF.

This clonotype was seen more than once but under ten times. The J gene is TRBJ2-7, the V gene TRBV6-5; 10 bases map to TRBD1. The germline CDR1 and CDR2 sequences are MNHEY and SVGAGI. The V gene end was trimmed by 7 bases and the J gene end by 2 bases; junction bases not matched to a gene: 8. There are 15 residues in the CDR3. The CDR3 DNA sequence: TGTGCCAGCACTAAGACCGGGACAGGGGCCTACGAGCAGTACTTC. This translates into CASTKTGTGAYEQYF.

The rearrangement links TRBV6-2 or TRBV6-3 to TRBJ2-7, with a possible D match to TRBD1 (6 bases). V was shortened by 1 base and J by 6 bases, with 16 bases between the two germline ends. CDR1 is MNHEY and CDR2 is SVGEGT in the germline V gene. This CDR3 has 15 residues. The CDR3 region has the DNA TGTGCCAGCAGTTACTTCGACTTAGGGACAATCGAGCAGTACTTC. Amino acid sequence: CASSYFDLGTIEQYF.

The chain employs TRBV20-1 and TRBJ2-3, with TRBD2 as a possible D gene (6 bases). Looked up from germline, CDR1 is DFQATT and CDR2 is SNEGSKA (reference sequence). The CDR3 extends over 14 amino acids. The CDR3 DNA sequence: TGCAGCGCAGAAAAGGGAGGCGGCACAGATACGCAGTATTTT. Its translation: CSAEKGGGTDTQYF.

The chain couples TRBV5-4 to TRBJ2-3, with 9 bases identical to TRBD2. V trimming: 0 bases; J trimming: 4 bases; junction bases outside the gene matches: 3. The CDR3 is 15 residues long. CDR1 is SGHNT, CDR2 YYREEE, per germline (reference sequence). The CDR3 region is CASSLAVAGADTQYF. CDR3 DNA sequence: TGTGCCAGCAGCTTGGCGGTAGCGGGGGCAGATACGCAGTATTTT. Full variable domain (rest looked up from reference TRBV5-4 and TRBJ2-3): ETGVTQSPTHLIKTRGQQVTLRCSSQSGHNTVSWYQQALGQGPQFIFQYYREEENGRGNFPPRFSGLQFPNYSSELNVNALELDDSALYLCASSLAVAGADTQYFGPGTRLTVL.

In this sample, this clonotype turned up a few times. The CDR3 nucleotides read TGTGCTAGTGGGGGGACTAGCATCAATGAGCAGTTCTTC. This encodes CASGGTSINEQFF. This chain joins TRBV12-5 and TRBJ2-5; 9 bases fit TRBD2. TRBJ2-1 matches the DNA end more closely, so the J call is doubtful. The germline gives CDR1 LGHNT, CDR2 FRNRAP. The CDR3 has 13 amino acids.

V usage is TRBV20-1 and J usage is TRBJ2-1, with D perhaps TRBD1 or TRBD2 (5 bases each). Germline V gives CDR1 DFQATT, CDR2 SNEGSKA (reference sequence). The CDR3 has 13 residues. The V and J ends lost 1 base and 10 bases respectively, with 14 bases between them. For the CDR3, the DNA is TGCAGTGCTAGAGCGGGGCCGGGACGGGAGCAGTTCTTC. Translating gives CSARAGPGREQFF.

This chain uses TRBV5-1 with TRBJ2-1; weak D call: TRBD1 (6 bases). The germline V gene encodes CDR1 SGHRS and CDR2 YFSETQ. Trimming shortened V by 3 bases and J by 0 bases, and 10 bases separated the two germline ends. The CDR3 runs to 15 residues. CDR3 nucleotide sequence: TGCGCCAGCAGCTCCGACAGGAGCTCCTACAATGAGCAGTTCTTC. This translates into CASSSDRSSYNEQFF. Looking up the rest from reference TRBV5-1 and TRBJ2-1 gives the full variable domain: KAGVTQTPRYLIKTRGQQVTLSCSPISGHRSVSWYQQTPGQGLQFLFEYFSETQRNKGNFPGRFSGRQFSNSRSEMNVSTLELGDSALYLCASSSDRSSYNEQFFGPGTRLTVL.

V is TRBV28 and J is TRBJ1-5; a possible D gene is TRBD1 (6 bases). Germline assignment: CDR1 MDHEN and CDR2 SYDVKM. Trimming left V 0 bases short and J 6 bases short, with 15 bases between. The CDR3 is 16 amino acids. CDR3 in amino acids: CASSLWGGGTGQPQHF. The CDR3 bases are TGTGCCAGCAGTTTATGGGGAGGGGGGACTGGTCAGCCCCAGCATTTT.

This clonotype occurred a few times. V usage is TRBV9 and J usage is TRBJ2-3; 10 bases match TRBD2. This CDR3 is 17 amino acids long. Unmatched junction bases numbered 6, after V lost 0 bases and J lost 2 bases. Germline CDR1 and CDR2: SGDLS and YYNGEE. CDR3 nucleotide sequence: TGTGCCAGCAGCGTAGGGGCTAGCGGGGGCCTCACAGATACGCAGTATTTT. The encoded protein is CASSVGASGGLTDTQYF. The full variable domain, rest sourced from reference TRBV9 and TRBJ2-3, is DSGVTQTPKHLITATGQRVTLRCSPRSGDLSVYWYQQSLDQGLQFLIQYYNGEERAKGNILERFSAQQFPDLHSELNLSSLELGDSALYFCASSVGASGGLTDTQYFGPGTRLTVL.

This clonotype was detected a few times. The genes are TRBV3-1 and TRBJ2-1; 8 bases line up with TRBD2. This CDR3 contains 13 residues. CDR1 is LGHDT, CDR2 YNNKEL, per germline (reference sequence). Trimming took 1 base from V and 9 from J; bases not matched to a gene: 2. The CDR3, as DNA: TGTGCCAGCAGCCAAGCGGGGGGGGGTGAGCAGTTCTTC. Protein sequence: CASSQAGGGEQFF.

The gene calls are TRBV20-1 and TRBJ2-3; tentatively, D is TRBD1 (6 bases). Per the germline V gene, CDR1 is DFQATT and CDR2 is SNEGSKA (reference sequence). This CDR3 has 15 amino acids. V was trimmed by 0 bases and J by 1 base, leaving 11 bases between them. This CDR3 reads CSAREGGFGTDTQYF. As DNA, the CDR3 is TGCAGTGCTAGAGAAGGGGGTTTTGGCACAGATACGCAGTATTTT.